Each of the 15 T cell receptor beta chains below was sequenced from the same sample in a study of cytomegalovirus exposure and HLA in healthy donors. 13 Jbeta primers and 60 Vbeta primers were used for the PCR. Method: immunoSEQ multiplex PCR; TCRdb's copy keeps in-frame clones and lacks some. Here the sample spans about 160,000 clones, roughly 77% being singletons. The sequencing input was PBMCs. Receptors were obtained from a man aged 30 to 39 in good health and CMV-seropositive.

The chain has TRBV6-1 and TRBJ2-7; 7 nucleotides line up with TRBD1. The CDR3 runs 13 residues. Germline V gene data show CDR1 as MNHNS and CDR2 as SASEGT. With V trimmed by 3 bases and J by 6 bases, 5 bases remained unmatched. The CDR3 protein is CASSEWDRSEQYF. In nucleotides, the CDR3 is TGTGCCAGCAGTGAGTGGGACAGATCCGAGCAGTACTTC.

This clone was recorded a few times. V usage is TRBV27 and J usage is TRBJ1-5; weak D call: TRBD1 (6 bases). The V gene lost 1 base and the J gene lost 4 bases, with 11 bases spanning the gap. Germline V gives CDR1 MNHEY, CDR2 SMNVEV (reference sequence). The CDR3 consists of 15 residues. The DNA of the CDR3 is TGTGCCAGCAGTTTATTGGGCAGGGGAAATCAGCCCCAGCATTTT. Protein product: CASSLLGRGNQPQHF.

V is TRBV11-1 and J is TRBJ2-3, with 12 bases lining up with TRBD1. Germline V gene lookup returns CDR1 SGHAT and CDR2 FQDESV (reference sequence). The V gene end was trimmed by 5 bases and the J gene end by 0 bases; junction bases not matched to a gene: 6. The CDR3 is made up of 17 amino acids. CDR3 sequence: CASSPGTGGASTDTQYF. In nucleotides, the CDR3 is TGTGCCAGCAGCCCCGGGACAGGGGGCGCCAGCACAGATACGCAGTATTTT.

This chain links TRBV7-6 with TRBJ2-5, with 13 bases fitting TRBD2. Germline V gene sequence: CDR1 SGHVS, CDR2 FNYEAQ. This CDR3 comprises 17 residues. Germline trimming cut 5 bases from V and 5 bases from J; bases unmatched to any gene: 11. The CDR3 region is CASSPQTSGGRGETQYF. The DNA of the CDR3 is TGTGCCAGCAGCCCCCAGACTAGCGGGGGGCGGGGGGAGACCCAGTACTTC.

This clone occurred a few times. The chain carries TRBV19 and TRBJ2-5; D not resolved. Germline V gene sequence: CDR1 LNHDA, CDR2 SQIVND (reference sequence). Trimming stripped 1 base from V and 2 bases from J, with 8 bases between. The CDR3 covers 14 residues. DNA of the CDR3: TGTGCCAGTAGTATAGTGGCAGGACAAGAGACCCAGTACTTC. Translation: CASSIVAGQETQYF.

This chain links TRBV25-1 with TRBJ2-2; 7 nucleotides line up with TRBD1. Trimming took 5 bases from V and 7 from J; bases not matched to a gene: 7. Germline V gene sequence: CDR1 MGHDK, CDR2 SYGVNS. The CDR3 sequence is 14 residues long. In DNA, the CDR3 is TGTGCCAGCAGTCTTACAGGGGTGATCGGGGAGCTGTTTTTT. Protein: CASSLTGVIGELFF.

This clone has a handful of counts. CDR3 in amino acids: CASSWGVRGTDTQYF. In nucleotides, the CDR3 is TGCGCCAGCAGCTGGGGGGTCCGTGGCACAGATACGCAGTATTTT. The chain employs TRBV5-1 and TRBJ2-3, with a possible D match to TRBD2 (6 bases). In germline, CDR1 is SGHRS, CDR2 YFSETQ. This CDR3 contains 15 residues. V dropped 3 bases and J dropped 1 base, with 12 bases sitting between them. Full variable domain (outside the CDR3, taken from reference TRBV5-1 and TRBJ2-3): KAGVTQTPRYLIKTRGQQVTLSCSPISGHRSVSWYQQTPGQGLQFLFEYFSETQRNKGNFPGRFSGRQFSNSRSEMNVSTLELGDSALYLCASSWGVRGTDTQYFGPGTRLTVL.

V and J are TRBV19 and TRBJ1-6; D call uncertain. Germline lookup yields CDR1 LNHDA and CDR2 SQIVND (reference sequence). Trimming cost V 5 bases and J 7 bases, with 9 bases left between them. This CDR3 is 13 amino acids long. CDR3 amino acids: CASSQVTNSPLHF. CDR3 nucleotide sequence: TGTGCCAGTAGTCAGGTGACAAATTCACCCCTCCACTTT.

The gene calls are TRBV6-5 and TRBJ2-5, with D unclear. V was cut by 6 bases and J by 4 bases, with 12 bases left in between. The CDR3 contains 13 residues. CDR1 is MNHEY, CDR2 SVGAGI, per germline. CDR3 nucleotides: TGTGCCAGCAGCGCCGGAGCGAGAGAGACCCAGTACTTC. Encoded protein: CASSAGARETQYF.

The CDR3 coding sequence is TGTGCCAGCTCACCACCCGGACAGGGGAATATGAACACTGAAGCTTTCTTT. The encoded protein is CASSPPGQGNMNTEAFF. This sequence joins TRBV18 and TRBJ1-1; TRBD1 matches at 9 bases. Losses at the gene ends were 0 bases for V and 0 bases for J; bases not matched to a gene: 5. Germline CDR1 KGHSH, CDR2 LQKENI. This CDR3 is 17 amino acids long.

The gene calls are TRBV19 and TRBJ2-2, with D hard to call. Per germline, CDR1 LNHDA and CDR2 SQIVND (reference sequence). The V gene lost 1 base and the J gene lost 0 bases, with 12 bases spanning the gap. CDR3 length: 17 residues. CDR3 in DNA: TGTGCCAGTAGTATAGCAGGCAGTTTATCGAACACCGGGGAGCTGTTTTTT. It yields the protein CASSIAGSLSNTGELFF.

CDR3 region: CASSWDSEKLFF. The CDR3 bases are TGCGCCAGCAGTTGGGACAGTGAAAAACTGTTTTTT. This chain joins TRBV5-1 and TRBJ1-4; 7 positions agree with TRBD1. J gave up 7 bases and V 5 bases, and 2 bases lay outside the gene matches. CDR3 size: 12 residues. Germline CDR1 is SGHRS and CDR2 is YFSETQ.

The gene calls are TRBV4-1 and TRBJ1-1, with 8 positions matching TRBD1. J lost 3 bases, V lost 2 bases, and 5 bases had no gene match. From germline, CDR1 is MGHRA and CDR2 YSYEKL. This CDR3 has 15 amino acids. Here the CDR3 DNA reads TGCGCCAGCAGCCAATCTGGACAGGGTGACACTGAAGCTTTCTTT. It is translated as CASSQSGQGDTEAFF.

This clone turned up a few times. V gene TRBV6-5 combines with J gene TRBJ2-1; D remains unclear. CDR1 and CDR2 from the germline V gene are MNHEY and SVGAGI. Deletions cut 7 bases from V and 6 bases from J, with 7 bases between. The CDR3 totals 11 residues. CDR3 coding DNA: TGTGCCAGCATCGCGCTCAATGAGCAGTTCTTC. As protein: CASIALNEQFF.

The chain couples TRBV27 to TRBJ2-7; D gene uncertain. CDR1 is MNHEY and CDR2 is SMNVEV in the germline V gene (reference sequence). Trimming stripped 4 bases from V and 2 bases from J, with 15 bases between. The CDR3 extends over 15 amino acids. The CDR3 protein is CASSSAKAATYEQYF. The CDR3 DNA is TGTGCCAGCAGTTCGGCGAAGGCGGCTACCTACGAGCAGTACTTC.